The source of this T cell receptor beta chain is a study of blood T cell repertoires in COVID-19. Germline V gives CDR1 LGHDT, CDR2 YNNKEL (reference sequence). The CDR3 extends over 15 amino acids. Trimming pared 3 bases from V and 0 bases from J, leaving 6 bases between. TCRdb's table, derived via immunoSEQ multiplex PCR, lists solely in-frame clones and lacks some. Of 250,000 or so clones detected, approximately 81% appear once; the ten largest clones hold just over 6.5%. Material for sequencing was PBMCs or T cells enriched from blood (not recorded which). The chain is built from TRBV3-1 (or the pseudogene TRBV3-2) and TRBJ2-6; unclear D gene. The clonotype comes from a woman aged 50 to 65 who had been exposed to COVID-19. The DNA for the CDR3 is TGTGCCAGCAGCCAGAGTAGCTCTGGGGCCAACGTCCTGACTTTC. Amino acid sequence: CASSQSSSGANVLTF.